The clone carrying this TCR beta chain has at least ten counts. The antigen is unknown. These data originate in a study of human T cells and chemical hapten exposure. Overall study context: An area of 2 cm by 1.5 to 2.5 cm on upper inner arm skin received 2% DPC for sensitization. Regarding the study as a whole: DPC sensitization did not alter TCRs above 1 in 1000 frequency.

One entry per CDR3 protein results from TCRdb running MiXCR on the RACE reads. The table lists approximately 52,000 distinct CDR3 sequences, roughly a tenth of them singletons. The time point was: pre-sensitization, week 0. Specified treatment: therapeutic diphenylcyclopropenone sensitization with weekly scalp DPC. Trimming removed 5 bases from V and 4 bases from J; junction bases left unmatched: 7. Germline assignment: CDR1 MNHEY and CDR2 SVGEGT. CDR3 length: 14 residues. The gene calls are TRBV6-2 or TRBV6-3 and TRBJ1-1; 7 bases line up with TRBD1. The clonotype originates from a woman in her thirties or forties with alopecia areata. Some clones in this sample may be carry-over from other donors' samples. The source material was whole blood, sampled in connection with sensitization to the hapten diphenylcyclopropenone (DPC). The CDR3 sequence: CASSVTGIGTEAFF. DNA of the CDR3: TGTGCCAGCAGTGTGACAGGGATCGGCACTGAAGCTTTCTTT.